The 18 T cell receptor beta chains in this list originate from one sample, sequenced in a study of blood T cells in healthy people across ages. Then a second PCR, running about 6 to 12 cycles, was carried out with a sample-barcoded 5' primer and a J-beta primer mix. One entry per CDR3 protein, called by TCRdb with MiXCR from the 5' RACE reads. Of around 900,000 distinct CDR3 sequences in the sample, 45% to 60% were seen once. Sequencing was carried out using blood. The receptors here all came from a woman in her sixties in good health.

Here the CDR3 reads CASSLATGGNEQYF. The CDR3 DNA reads as TGTGCCAGCAGTTTAGCGACAGGGGGTAACGAGCAGTACTTC. The chain has TRBV12-3 or TRBV12-4 and TRBJ2-5, with 9 positions matching TRBD1. The DNA end lines up better with TRBJ2-7; the J call may be wrong. The CDR3 is 14 amino acids.

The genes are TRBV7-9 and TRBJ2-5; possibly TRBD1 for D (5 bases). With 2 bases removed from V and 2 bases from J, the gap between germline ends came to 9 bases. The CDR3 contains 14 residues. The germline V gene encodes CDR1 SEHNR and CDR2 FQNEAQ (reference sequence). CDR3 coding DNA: TGTGCCAGCAGCTTAAGGACACCACAAGAGACCCAGTACTTC. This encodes CASSLRTPQETQYF.

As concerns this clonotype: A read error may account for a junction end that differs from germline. The CDR3 DNA follows: TGTGCCAGCGGCCAAGAAGGTGTACAGGGGTTAGGCTACACCTTC. Translated, it gives CASGQEGVQGLGYTF. The V gene is TRBV4-2, the J gene TRBJ1-2; TRBD1 aligns across 7 bases. The CDR3 covers 15 residues. Germline CDR1 and CDR2: LGHNA and YNFKEQ.

The CDR3, as DNA: TGTGCCATCAGTGAGTTGCAGGGGGCGAATGAGCAGTTCTTC. This encodes CAISELQGANEQFF. The J gene is TRBJ2-1, the V gene TRBV10-3; 8 bases align to TRBD1. The V gene end was trimmed by 1 base and the J gene end by 7 bases; junction bases not matched to a gene: 3. Per the germline V gene, CDR1 is ENHRY and CDR2 is SYGVKD. This CDR3 comprises 14 residues.

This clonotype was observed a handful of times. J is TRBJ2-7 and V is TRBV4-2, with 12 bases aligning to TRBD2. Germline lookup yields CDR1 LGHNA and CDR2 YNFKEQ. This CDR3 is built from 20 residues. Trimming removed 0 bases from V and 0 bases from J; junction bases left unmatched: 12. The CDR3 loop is CASSQDLATSGSGTSYEQYF. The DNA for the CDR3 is TGTGCCAGCAGCCAAGATCTGGCGACTAGCGGGAGTGGCACCTCCTACGAGCAGTACTTC.

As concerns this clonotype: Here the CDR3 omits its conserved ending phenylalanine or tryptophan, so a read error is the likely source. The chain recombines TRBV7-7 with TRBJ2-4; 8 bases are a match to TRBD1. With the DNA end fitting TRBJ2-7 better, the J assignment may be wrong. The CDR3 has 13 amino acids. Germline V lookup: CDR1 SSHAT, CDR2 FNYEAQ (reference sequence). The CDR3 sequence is CASSLDRAREQYL. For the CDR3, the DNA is TGTGCCAGCAGCTTGGACAGGGCTCGCGAGCAGTACTTA.

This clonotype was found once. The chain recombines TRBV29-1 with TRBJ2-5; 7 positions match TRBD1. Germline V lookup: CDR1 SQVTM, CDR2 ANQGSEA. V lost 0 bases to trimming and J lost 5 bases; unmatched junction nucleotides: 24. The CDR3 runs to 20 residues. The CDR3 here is CSVEEKGTPYRATGWETQYF. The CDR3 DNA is TGCAGCGTTGAAGAGAAGGGGACACCCTACCGGGCGACAGGGTGGGAGACCCAGTACTTC.

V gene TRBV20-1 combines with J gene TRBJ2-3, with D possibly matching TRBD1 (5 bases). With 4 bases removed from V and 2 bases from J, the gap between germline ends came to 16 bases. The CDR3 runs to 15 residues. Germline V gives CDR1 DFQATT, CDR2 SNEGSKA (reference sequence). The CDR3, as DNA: TGCAGTGCTACTCGCCTAGGGGCGCCCACAGATACGCAGTATTTT. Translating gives CSATRLGAPTDTQYF.

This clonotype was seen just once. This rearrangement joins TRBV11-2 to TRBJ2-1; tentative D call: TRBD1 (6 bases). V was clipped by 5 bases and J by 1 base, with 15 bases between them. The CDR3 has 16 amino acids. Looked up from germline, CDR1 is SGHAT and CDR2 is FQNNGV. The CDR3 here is CASSQQRTGSYNEQFF. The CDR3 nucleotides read TGTGCCAGCAGCCAACAAAGAACAGGGTCCTACAATGAGCAGTTCTTC. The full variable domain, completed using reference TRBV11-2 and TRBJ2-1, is EAGVAQSPRYKIIEKRQSVAFWCNPISGHATLYWYQQILGQGPKLLIQFQNNGVVDDSQLPKDRFSAERLKGVDSTLKIQPAKLEDSAVYLCASSQQRTGSYNEQFFGPGTRLTVL.

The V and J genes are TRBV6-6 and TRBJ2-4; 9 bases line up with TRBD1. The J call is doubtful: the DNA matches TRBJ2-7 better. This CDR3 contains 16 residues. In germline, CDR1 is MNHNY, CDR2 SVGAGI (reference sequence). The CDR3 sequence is CASSSRPGQGSYEQYF. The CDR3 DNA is TGTGCCAGCAGCTCGCGGCCGGGACAGGGTTCCTACGAGCAGTACTTC.

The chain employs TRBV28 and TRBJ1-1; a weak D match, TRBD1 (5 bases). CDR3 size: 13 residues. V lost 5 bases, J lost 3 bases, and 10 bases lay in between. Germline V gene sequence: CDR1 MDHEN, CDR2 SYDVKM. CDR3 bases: TGTGCCAGCAGTCGTGGGACCCACACTGAAGCTTTCTTT. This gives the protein CASSRGTHTEAFF.

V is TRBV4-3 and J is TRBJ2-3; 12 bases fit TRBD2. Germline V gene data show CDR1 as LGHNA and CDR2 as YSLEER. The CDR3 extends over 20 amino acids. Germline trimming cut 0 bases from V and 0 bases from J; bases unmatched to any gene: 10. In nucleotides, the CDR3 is TGCGCCAGCAGCCAAGATTTGGGACTAGCGGGTCCTTTTAGCACAGATACGCAGTATTTT. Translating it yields CASSQDLGLAGPFSTDTQYF.

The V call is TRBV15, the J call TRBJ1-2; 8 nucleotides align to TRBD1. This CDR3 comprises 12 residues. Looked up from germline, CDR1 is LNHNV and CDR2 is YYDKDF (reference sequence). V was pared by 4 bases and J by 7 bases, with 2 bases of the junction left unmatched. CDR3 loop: CATSKDRAGYTF. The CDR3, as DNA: TGTGCCACCAGCAAGGACAGGGCTGGCTACACCTTC.

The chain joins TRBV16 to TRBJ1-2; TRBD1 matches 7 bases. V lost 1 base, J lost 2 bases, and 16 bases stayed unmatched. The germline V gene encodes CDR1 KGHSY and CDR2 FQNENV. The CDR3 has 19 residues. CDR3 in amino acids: CASSQWGGRPDRANYGYTF. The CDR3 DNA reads TGTGCCAGCAGCCAATGGGGGGGCCGACCCGACAGGGCGAACTATGGCTACACCTTC.

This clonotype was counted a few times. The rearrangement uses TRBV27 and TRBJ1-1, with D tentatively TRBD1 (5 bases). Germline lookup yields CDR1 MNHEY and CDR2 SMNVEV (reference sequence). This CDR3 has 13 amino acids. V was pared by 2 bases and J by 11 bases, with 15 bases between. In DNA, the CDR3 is TGTGCCAGCAGTTTACGCCGAGGGGTAAGGGCTTTCTTT. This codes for CASSLRRGVRAFF.

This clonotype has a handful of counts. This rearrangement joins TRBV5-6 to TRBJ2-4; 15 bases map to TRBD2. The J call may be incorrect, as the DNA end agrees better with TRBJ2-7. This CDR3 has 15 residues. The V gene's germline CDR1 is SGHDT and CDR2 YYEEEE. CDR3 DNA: TGTGCCAGCAGCTTTCGGACTAGCGGGAGGGTCGAGCAGTACTTC. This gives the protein CASSFRTSGRVEQYF.

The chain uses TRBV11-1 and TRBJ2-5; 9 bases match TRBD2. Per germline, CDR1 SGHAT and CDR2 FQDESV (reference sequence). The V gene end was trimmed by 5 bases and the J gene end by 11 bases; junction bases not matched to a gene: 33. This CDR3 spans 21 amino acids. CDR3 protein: CASSLQLIPSSASGKRVEQYF. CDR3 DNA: TGTGCCAGCAGCCTACAGCTTATCCCCTCTTCGGCTAGCGGGAAACGGGTGGAGCAGTACTTC.

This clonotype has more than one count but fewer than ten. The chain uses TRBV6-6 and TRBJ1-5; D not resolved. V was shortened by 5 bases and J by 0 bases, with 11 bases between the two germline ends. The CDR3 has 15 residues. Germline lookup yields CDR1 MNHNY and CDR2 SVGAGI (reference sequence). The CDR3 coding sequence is TGTGCCAGCAGTACGGGGAGGGCTAGCAATCAGCCCCAGCATTTT. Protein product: CASSTGRASNQPQHF.